Described below is a single T cell receptor (beta chain) sequence and its context. The CDR3 loop spans 15 amino acids. J gave up 12 bases and V 4 bases, and 15 bases lay outside the gene matches. Germline V gene sequence: CDR1 ENHRY, CDR2 SYGVKD. Original handling: Cell counts per sample came from amplifying reference gene primers. Measured with immunoSEQ multiplex PCR; TCRdb has only the in-frame clones, and not every one. V, J and clone size are those of that table, while D and trimming were read from the DNA. The repertoire holds approximately 300,000 clones, with approximately 88% as singletons. The sample originates from a study of blood T cell repertoires in COVID-19.

The source of this sequence is a man in his fifties or sixties who had recovered from COVID-19. The chain joins TRBV10-3 to TRBJ1-1; TRBD1 matches 9 bases. The sample consisted of PBMCs or T cells enriched from blood (not recorded which). The CDR3 DNA reads TGTGCCATCAGTGGGGCGGGACAGGGCGATCCAATATCTTTCTTT. Translation gives CAISGAGQGDPISFF.